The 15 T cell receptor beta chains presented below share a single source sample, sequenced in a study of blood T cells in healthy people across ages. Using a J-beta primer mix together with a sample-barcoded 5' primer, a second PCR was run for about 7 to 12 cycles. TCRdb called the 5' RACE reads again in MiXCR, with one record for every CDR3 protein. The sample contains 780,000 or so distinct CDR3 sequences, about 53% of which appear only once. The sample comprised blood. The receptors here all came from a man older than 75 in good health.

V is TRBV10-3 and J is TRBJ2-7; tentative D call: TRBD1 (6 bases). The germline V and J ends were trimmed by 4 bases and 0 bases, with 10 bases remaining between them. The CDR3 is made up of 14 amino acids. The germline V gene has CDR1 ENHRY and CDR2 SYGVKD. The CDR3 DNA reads TGTGCCATCAGTGGGGGGACAAACTCCTACGAGCAGTACTTC. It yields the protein CAISGGTNSYEQYF.

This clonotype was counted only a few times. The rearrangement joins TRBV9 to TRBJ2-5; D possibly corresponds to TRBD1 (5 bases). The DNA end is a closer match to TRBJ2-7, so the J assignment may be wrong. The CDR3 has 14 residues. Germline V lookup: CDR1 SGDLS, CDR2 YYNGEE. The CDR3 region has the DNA TGTGCCAGCAGCGTAGGCCAGGGCGACTACGAGCAGTACTTC. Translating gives CASSVGQGDYEQYF.

CDR3 DNA sequence: TGTGCCAGCAGCTTACACAGGGCGTCCTACAATGAGCAGTTCTTC. This sequence encodes CASSLHRASYNEQFF. The chain couples TRBV7-2 to TRBJ2-1; maybe TRBD1 (6 bases). Deletions cut 2 bases from V and 1 base from J, with 9 bases between. CDR1 and CDR2 (germline): SGHTA, FQGNSA. CDR3 size: 15 residues.

CDR3 coding DNA: TGCGCCAGCGGCACTAGCGGGAGGGCCCTGTACTTC. As protein: CASGTSGRALYF. The chain carries TRBV5-1 and TRBJ2-5, with 13 bases fitting TRBD2. After removal of 7 bases from V and 13 bases from J, the junction contained 7 bases not matched to a gene. Germline-derived CDR1 and CDR2 are SGHRS and YFSETQ. The CDR3 is 12 residues long.

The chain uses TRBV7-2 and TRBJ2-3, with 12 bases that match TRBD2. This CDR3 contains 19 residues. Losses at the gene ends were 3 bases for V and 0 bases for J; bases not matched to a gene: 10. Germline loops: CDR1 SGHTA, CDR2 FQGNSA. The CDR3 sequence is CASSFPTSGRGASTDTQYF. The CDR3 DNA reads TGTGCCAGCAGCTTCCCGACTAGCGGGAGAGGGGCGAGCACAGATACGCAGTATTTT.

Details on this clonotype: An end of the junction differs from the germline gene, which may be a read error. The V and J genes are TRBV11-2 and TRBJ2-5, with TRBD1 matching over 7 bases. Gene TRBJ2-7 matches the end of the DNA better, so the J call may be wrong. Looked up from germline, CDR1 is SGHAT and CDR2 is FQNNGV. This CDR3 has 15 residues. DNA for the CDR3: TGTGTCAGCAGCTTACTGAGGGACAGTCGCTACGAGCAGTACTTC. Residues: CVSSLLRDSRYEQYF.

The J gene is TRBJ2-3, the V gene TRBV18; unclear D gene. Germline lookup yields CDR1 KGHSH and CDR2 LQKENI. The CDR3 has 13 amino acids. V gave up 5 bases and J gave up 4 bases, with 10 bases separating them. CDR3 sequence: CASSRDVADTQYF. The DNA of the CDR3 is TGTGCCAGCTCAAGGGATGTGGCAGATACGCAGTATTTT.

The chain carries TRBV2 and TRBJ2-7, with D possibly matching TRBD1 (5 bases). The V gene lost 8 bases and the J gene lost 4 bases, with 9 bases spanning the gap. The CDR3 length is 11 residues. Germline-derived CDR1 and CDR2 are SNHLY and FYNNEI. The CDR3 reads CASQTVYEQYF. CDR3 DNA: TGTGCCAGCCAGACAGTTTACGAGCAGTACTTC.

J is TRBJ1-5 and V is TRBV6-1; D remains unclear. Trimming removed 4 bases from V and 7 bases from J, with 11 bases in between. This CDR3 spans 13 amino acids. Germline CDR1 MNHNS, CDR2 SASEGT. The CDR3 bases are TGTGCCAGCAGTGGACGGGTGTACCAGCCCCAGCATTTT. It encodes CASSGRVYQPQHF.

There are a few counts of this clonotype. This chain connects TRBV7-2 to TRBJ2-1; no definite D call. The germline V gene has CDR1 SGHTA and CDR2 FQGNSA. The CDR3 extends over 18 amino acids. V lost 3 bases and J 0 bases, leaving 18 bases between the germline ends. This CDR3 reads CASSFTLPSASSYNEQFF. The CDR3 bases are TGTGCCAGCAGCTTTACCCTACCCAGCGCTAGCTCCTACAATGAGCAGTTCTTC.

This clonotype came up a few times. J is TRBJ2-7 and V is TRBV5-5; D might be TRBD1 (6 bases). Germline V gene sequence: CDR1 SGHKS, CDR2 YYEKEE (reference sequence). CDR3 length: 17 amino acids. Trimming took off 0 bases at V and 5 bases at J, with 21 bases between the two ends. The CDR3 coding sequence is TGTGCCAGCAGCTTGGCGTCACTGTTTTGGGGGCTCAACGAGCAGTACTTC. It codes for CASSLASLFWGLNEQYF.

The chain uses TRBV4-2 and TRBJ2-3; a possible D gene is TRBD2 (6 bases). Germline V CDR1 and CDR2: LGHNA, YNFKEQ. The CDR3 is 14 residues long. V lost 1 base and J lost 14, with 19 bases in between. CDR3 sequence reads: CASSQARGGRYAYF. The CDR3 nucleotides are TGTGCCAGCAGCCAAGCCCGAGGAGGGAGATACGCGTATTTT.

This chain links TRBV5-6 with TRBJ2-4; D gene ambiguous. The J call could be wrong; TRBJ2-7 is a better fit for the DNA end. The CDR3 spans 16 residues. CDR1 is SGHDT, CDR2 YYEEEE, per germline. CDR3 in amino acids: CASSLEGGRGVHEQYF. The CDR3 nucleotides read TGTGCCAGCAGCTTGGAAGGCGGCCGAGGAGTCCACGAGCAGTACTTC.

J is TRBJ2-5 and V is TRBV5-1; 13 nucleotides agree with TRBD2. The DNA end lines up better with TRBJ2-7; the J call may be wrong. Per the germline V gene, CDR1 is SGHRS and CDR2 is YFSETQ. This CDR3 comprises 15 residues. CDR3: CASSFTSGRGYEQYF. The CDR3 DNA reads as TGCGCCAGCAGCTTTACTAGCGGGAGGGGGTACGAGCAGTACTTC.

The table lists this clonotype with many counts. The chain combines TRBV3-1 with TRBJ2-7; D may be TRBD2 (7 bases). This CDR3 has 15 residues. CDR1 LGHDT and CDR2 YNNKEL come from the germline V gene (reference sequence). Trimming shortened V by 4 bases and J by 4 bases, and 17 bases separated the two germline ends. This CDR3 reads CASSPRGAGEYEQYF. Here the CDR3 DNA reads TGTGCCAGCAGCCCCCGGGGGGCGGGAGAATACGAGCAGTACTTC.